This T cell receptor (beta chain) was retrieved from a study of T cells after yellow fever vaccination. Whole-study findings and limits: Almost all vaccine-responding clonotypes went undetected in sorted memory subsets on day 0. Contamination by abundant bulk-population clonotypes could be present in FACS-sorted repertoires.

The V and J ends lost 8 bases and 3 bases, in that order; junction bases with no gene match: 9. The CDR3 length is 14 residues. This clonotype was observed at least ten times. TCRdb recomputed calls from the 5' RACE reads with MiXCR, one row per CDR3 protein. The sample contains about 26,000 distinct CDR3 sequences, 5.5% of which appear only once. The sequence was obtained from a man aged 25 to 40 who received the YFV17D yellow fever vaccine. The sequenced sample was PBMCs, either bulk or a sorted T-cell subset (CD4+, CD8+, memory, or dextramer-sorted; not recorded which), obtained 15 days after the yellow fever booster vaccination. The chain has TRBV12-3 or TRBV12-4 and TRBJ2-7; TRBD2 agrees at 8 bases. CDR3 amino acids: CASRAGAAHYEQYF. The CDR3 DNA is TGTGCCAGCCGAGCGGGGGCTGCTCACTACGAGCAGTACTTC.